Presented here are 32 T cell receptor beta chains from one specimen sequenced in a study of OX40 agonist ivuxolimab in advanced cancers. The table came from immunoSEQ multiplex PCR; TCRdb's copy has only in-frame clones and leaves some out. The table has approximately 58,000 clones, around 75% seen once. The starting material was CD4+ or CD8+ T cells sorted from blood, obtained in a trial of the OX40 agonist ivuxolimab. These receptors were taken from an adult with an advanced solid tumor such as melanoma, head and neck, liver or kidney cancer.

CDR3 region: CASSKYPDGRLDEQFF. CDR3 DNA sequence: TGTGCCAGCAGTAAGTATCCCGACGGGAGGCTCGATGAGCAGTTCTTC. The chain carries TRBV28 and TRBJ2-1, with 7 positions matching TRBD2. The J segment lost 8 bases and the V segment lost 5 bases, leaving 15 bases of the junction unmatched. CDR3 length equals 16 residues. CDR1 and CDR2 from the germline V gene are MDHEN and SYDVKM.

The V call is TRBV6-5, the J call TRBJ2-1; 9 nucleotides align to TRBD2. Trimming removed 4 bases from V and 7 bases from J; junction bases left unmatched: 11. Looked up from germline, CDR1 is MNHEY and CDR2 is SVGAGI. The CDR3 has 16 residues. Here the CDR3 reads CASSSSLAGARNEQFF. DNA for the CDR3: TGTGCCAGCAGTTCTTCTTTAGCGGGAGCGAGGAATGAGCAGTTCTTC.

The J gene is TRBJ2-3, the V gene TRBV12-5; unclear D gene. Trimming took 4 bases from V and 2 from J, leaving 19 bases between them. This CDR3 has 17 residues. Germline assignment: CDR1 LGHNT and CDR2 FRNRAP. CDR3 nucleotide sequence: TGTGCTAGTGGTTCCGGACGGACCGATATCAACACAGATACGCAGTATTTT. This codes for CASGSGRTDINTDTQYF.

The rearrangement links TRBV29-1 to TRBJ1-2, with 7 bases aligning to TRBD1. V lost 3 bases and J lost 6; bases outside the gene matches: 7. The CDR3 contains 13 residues. Per germline, CDR1 SQVTM and CDR2 ANQGSEA. CDR3 protein: CSVDRQGGDGYTF. DNA of the CDR3: TGCAGCGTTGATCGACAGGGAGGAGATGGCTACACCTTC.

This rearrangement joins TRBV11-1 to TRBJ2-4, with D possibly matching TRBD1 (6 bases). Per the germline V gene, CDR1 is SGHAT and CDR2 is FQDESV (reference sequence). The CDR3 covers 15 residues. V lost 4 bases to trimming and J lost 6 bases, with 16 bases between them. For the CDR3, the DNA is TGTGCCAGCAGCTCCCAAACAGGGCTCGGAAACATTCAGTACTTC. Translated, it gives CASSSQTGLGNIQYF.

The chain recombines TRBV11-3 with TRBJ2-4; D is ambiguous. CDR1 is SGHNT, CDR2 YENEEA, per germline. V was clipped by 2 bases and J by 9 bases, with 11 bases between them. This CDR3 comprises 13 residues. CDR3 sequence: CASSLSRWGIQYF. In DNA form, the CDR3 reads TGTGCCAGCAGCTTATCCCGATGGGGCATTCAGTACTTC.

The chain links TRBV6-6 to TRBJ2-4; tentatively, D is TRBD1 (6 bases). The CDR3 sequence is 15 residues long. The V and J ends lost 2 bases and 7 bases respectively, with 15 bases between them. In germline, CDR1 is MNHNY, CDR2 SVGAGI (reference sequence). CDR3 sequence reads: CASSYPEGDRNIQYF. The CDR3 region has the DNA TGTGCCAGCAGTTACCCTGAGGGGGATAGGAACATTCAGTACTTC.

Points on this clone: An end of the junction does not agree with germline; a read error may underlie this. The J gene is TRBJ1-5, the V gene TRBV10-3, with D unresolved. From germline, CDR1 is ENHRY and CDR2 SYGVKD. The CDR3 spans 14 residues. CDR3 bases: TGTGCCATCAGTGAGTCGCCTAGCCATCAGCCCCAGCATTTT. Protein product: CAISESPSHQPQHF.

This chain links TRBV30 with TRBJ2-7; possible D gene TRBD1, 7 bases. The ends were cut back, 4 bases at V and 0 bases at J, with 16 bases in the middle. This CDR3 region has 15 residues. The V gene's germline CDR1 is GTSNPN and CDR2 SVGIG (reference sequence). CDR3 sequence (DNA): TGTGCCTGGACTAAACGACAGGGACTCTCCTACGAGCAGTACTTC. Its translation is CAWTKRQGLSYEQYF.

This rearrangement joins TRBV19 to TRBJ1-1; D uncertain. The germline V and J ends were trimmed by 3 bases and 2 bases, with 4 bases remaining between them. Germline lookup yields CDR1 LNHDA and CDR2 SQIVND (reference sequence). The CDR3 has 12 residues. Here the CDR3 DNA reads TGTGCCAGTAGTATGATAAACACTGAAGCTTTCTTT. Protein: CASSMINTEAFF.

V and J are TRBV5-1 and TRBJ1-1; maybe TRBD1 (5 bases). V was clipped by 0 bases and J by 2 bases, with 11 bases between them. Germline V gene data show CDR1 as SGHRS and CDR2 as YFSETQ. The CDR3 covers 15 residues. The CDR3 loop is CASSLAGGYNTEAFF. CDR3 in DNA: TGCGCCAGCAGCTTGGCCGGGGGGTATAACACTGAAGCTTTCTTT.

This chain connects TRBV2 to TRBJ1-4; D ambiguous. The length of the CDR3 is 10 residues. The ends were cut back, 8 bases at V and 5 bases at J, with 3 bases in the middle. Germline values: CDR1 SNHLY, CDR2 FYNNEI. CDR3 in DNA: TGTGCCAGCTCAAATGAAAAACTGTTTTTT. Amino acids: CASSNEKLFF.

The rearrangement links TRBV29-1 to TRBJ2-4; 9 nucleotides line up with TRBD2. This CDR3 has 15 residues. Germline trimming cut 6 bases from V and 1 base from J; bases unmatched to any gene: 7. The V gene's germline CDR1 is SQVTM and CDR2 ANQGSEA. CDR3 DNA: TGCAGCGTGTCCGTCGGACTAGCGGCCAAAAACATTCAGTACTTC. It specifies CSVSVGLAAKNIQYF.

This chain connects TRBV7-9 to TRBJ2-1, with D maybe TRBD2 (5 bases). Germline values: CDR1 SEHNR, CDR2 FQNEAQ (reference sequence). This CDR3 region has 15 residues. Trimming left V 6 bases short and J 2 bases short, with 14 bases between. Here the CDR3 DNA reads TGTGCCAGCAGACCTCCCTCAGCGGCCTACAATGAGCAGTTCTTC. Amino acids: CASRPPSAAYNEQFF.

This sequence joins TRBV9 and TRBJ1-2; a possible D gene is TRBD1 (6 bases). V was clipped by 3 bases and J by 3 bases, with 18 bases between them. Germline CDR1 reads SGDLS; CDR2 reads YYNGEE. The CDR3 totals 16 residues. The CDR3 protein is CASSDSGKGGDYGYTF. The CDR3 DNA is TGTGCCAGCAGCGACTCTGGAAAGGGGGGAGACTATGGCTACACCTTC.

Only a few counts were recorded for this clone. The chain recombines TRBV6-1 with TRBJ1-4, with D possibly being TRBD1 (6 bases). Trimming removed 3 bases at V and 3 bases at J, with 23 bases between. This CDR3 spans 19 amino acids. Germline V gene lookup returns CDR1 MNHNS and CDR2 SASEGT. Here the CDR3 DNA reads TGTGCCAGCAGTGACTGGGGGACGGGGGCCGGGAGATCTAATGAAAAACTGTTTTTT. Translated: CASSDWGTGAGRSNEKLFF.

This chain connects TRBV7-6 to TRBJ2-5; D is unclear. Trimming left V 5 bases short and J 3 bases short, with 7 bases between. Germline V gene lookup returns CDR1 SGHVS and CDR2 FNYEAQ. The CDR3 contains 12 residues. CDR3 amino acids: CASSPLEETQYF. The CDR3 region has the DNA TGTGCCAGCAGCCCATTAGAAGAGACCCAGTACTTC.

The chain's CDR3 is CASRVGTGDYNEQFF. The CDR3 DNA reads TGTGCCAGCAGGGTGGGGACAGGGGACTACAATGAGCAGTTCTTC. The chain employs TRBV6-1 and TRBJ2-1; 10 nucleotides line up with TRBD1. Per germline, CDR1 MNHNS and CDR2 SASEGT. There are 15 residues in the CDR3. Trimming removed 6 bases from V and 3 bases from J; junction bases left unmatched: 5.

CDR3 residues: CASSLGYWDPKREKLFF. CDR3 in DNA: TGCGCCAGCAGCTTGGGGTATTGGGACCCTAAGCGGGAAAAACTGTTTTTT. The chain couples TRBV5-1 to TRBJ1-4; the D gene is possibly TRBD1 (5 bases). Per germline, CDR1 SGHRS and CDR2 YFSETQ. The CDR3 extends over 17 amino acids. V lost 0 bases, J lost 8 bases, and 20 bases lay in between.

The rearrangement links TRBV4-1 to TRBJ1-5; D not certain. V gave up 4 bases and J gave up 6 bases, with 13 bases separating them. Germline V gene sequence: CDR1 MGHRA, CDR2 YSYEKL. CDR3 length: 14 amino acids. CDR3 nucleotides: TGCGCCAGCAGCCGGACCGGGCGGGGTCAGCCCCAGCATTTT. This encodes CASSRTGRGQPQHF.

This chain links TRBV5-5 with TRBJ2-1, with D possibly being TRBD2 (5 bases). Germline V gene sequence: CDR1 SGHKS, CDR2 YYEKEE (reference sequence). The CDR3 length is 15 residues. The V end lost 1 base, the J end lost 4 bases, and 12 bases lay between the germline ends. CDR3 region: CASSLRADSYNEQFF. CDR3 DNA sequence: TGTGCCAGCAGCTTGCGAGCGGACTCATACAATGAGCAGTTCTTC.

The chain joins TRBV4-1 to TRBJ2-7, with D perhaps given as TRBD1 or TRBD2 (6 bases each). This CDR3 region has 13 residues. The germline CDR1 and CDR2 sequences are MGHRA and YSYEKL. V lost 4 bases, J lost 5 bases, and 12 bases lay in between. CDR3: CASSRWGANEQYF. The CDR3 coding sequence is TGCGCCAGCAGCCGGTGGGGGGCCAACGAGCAGTACTTC.

This chain links TRBV5-5 with TRBJ2-5; 9 bases are shared with TRBD2. Germline V CDR1 and CDR2: SGHKS, YYEKEE (reference sequence). After removal of 4 bases from V and 4 bases from J, the junction contained 11 bases not matched to a gene. This CDR3 has 16 residues. In nucleotides, the CDR3 is TGTGCCAGCAGCCCTCAGCGGGGGGCATCGGGAGAGACCCAGTACTTC. This gives the protein CASSPQRGASGETQYF.

The chain has TRBV6-5 and TRBJ2-7; D ambiguous. Per germline, CDR1 MNHEY and CDR2 SVGAGI. V was pared by 8 bases and J by 5 bases, with 10 bases between. The CDR3 has 11 amino acids. The DNA of the CDR3 is TGTGCCAGCGTCGGTATCCACGAGCAGTACTTC. Translation: CASVGIHEQYF.

V is TRBV5-6 and J is TRBJ1-1; 8 nucleotides align to TRBD1. The CDR3 sequence is 17 residues long. The germline V gene has CDR1 SGHDT and CDR2 YYEEEE. After removal of 2 bases from V and 3 bases from J, the junction contained 12 bases not matched to a gene. Here the CDR3 reads CASSLFTGGYADTEAFF. The CDR3 DNA reads TGTGCCAGCAGCTTATTCACAGGGGGATACGCGGACACTGAAGCTTTCTTT.

The chain carries TRBV10-3 and TRBJ1-1; 10 bases are a match to TRBD1. Trimming removed 5 bases from V and 5 bases from J; junction bases left unmatched: 11. The CDR3 is 16 residues long. CDR1 and CDR2 from the germline V gene are ENHRY and SYGVKD. The CDR3 DNA follows: TGTGCCATCAGTAACCGGGACAGGGGCGAACAGACTGAAGCTTTCTTT. It is translated as CAISNRDRGEQTEAFF.

J is TRBJ2-7 and V is TRBV4-1; D is unclear. Trimming removed 0 bases from V and 4 bases from J, with 16 bases in between. The germline V gene encodes CDR1 MGHRA and CDR2 YSYEKL. This CDR3 region has 16 residues. In nucleotides, the CDR3 is TGCGCCAGCAGCCAAGATTTGTCTAATCGCGGTTACGAGCAGTACTTC. Its translation is CASSQDLSNRGYEQYF.

The chain is built from TRBV5-5 and TRBJ1-4; D perhaps matches TRBD1 (6 bases). The V end was cut by 1 base, the J end by 6 bases, with 13 bases between. The CDR3 loop spans 15 amino acids. The germline gives CDR1 SGHKS, CDR2 YYEKEE (reference sequence). CDR3 bases: TGTGCCAGCAGCTTGTACGGGGGCGCGGATGAAAAACTGTTTTTT. This codes for CASSLYGGADEKLFF. The entire variable domain, with the rest obtained from reference TRBV5-5 and TRBJ1-4, is as follows: DAGVTQSPTHLIKTRGQQVTLRCSPISGHKSVSWYQQVLGQGPQFIFQYYEKEERGRGNFPDRFSARQFPNYSSELNVNALLLGDSALYLCASSLYGGADEKLFFGSGTQLSVL.

The chain employs TRBV30 and TRBJ2-2; the D gene is possibly TRBD1 (6 bases). CDR1 and CDR2 from the germline V gene are GTSNPN and SVGIG (reference sequence). V lost 0 bases and J lost 1, with 6 bases in between. CDR3 size: 14 residues. Here the CDR3 reads CAWSVGGNTGELFF. For the CDR3, the DNA is TGTGCCTGGAGTGTAGGGGGGAACACCGGGGAGCTGTTTTTT.

V gene TRBV6-6 combines with J gene TRBJ1-4, with 11 bases identical to TRBD1. Trimming at V came to 5 bases and at J to 7 bases, leaving 3 bases not matched to a gene. In germline, CDR1 is MNHNY, CDR2 SVGAGI (reference sequence). CDR3 length equals 14 residues. CDR3 amino acids: CASSRDRGSEKLFF. Here the CDR3 DNA reads TGTGCCAGCAGTCGGGACAGGGGGAGTGAAAAACTGTTTTTT.

The V and J genes are TRBV6-5 and TRBJ2-1, with a weak D call TRBD2 (6 bases). The germline V gene has CDR1 MNHEY and CDR2 SVGAGI. The V and J ends lost 5 bases and 8 bases respectively, with 16 bases between them. CDR3 length: 14 amino acids. The CDR3: CASSDRDGGDEQFF. CDR3 nucleotide sequence: TGTGCCAGCAGTGACCGGGACGGCGGGGATGAGCAGTTCTTC.

V gene TRBV27 combines with J gene TRBJ2-5; D possibly corresponds to TRBD1 (6 bases). Germline loops: CDR1 MNHEY, CDR2 SMNVEV (reference sequence). The V and J ends lost 5 bases and 5 bases respectively, with 15 bases between them. This CDR3 has 14 amino acids. The CDR3 nucleotides are TGTGCCAGCAGTGTCAACAGGGATGCGGAGACCCAGTACTTC. It specifies CASSVNRDAETQYF.